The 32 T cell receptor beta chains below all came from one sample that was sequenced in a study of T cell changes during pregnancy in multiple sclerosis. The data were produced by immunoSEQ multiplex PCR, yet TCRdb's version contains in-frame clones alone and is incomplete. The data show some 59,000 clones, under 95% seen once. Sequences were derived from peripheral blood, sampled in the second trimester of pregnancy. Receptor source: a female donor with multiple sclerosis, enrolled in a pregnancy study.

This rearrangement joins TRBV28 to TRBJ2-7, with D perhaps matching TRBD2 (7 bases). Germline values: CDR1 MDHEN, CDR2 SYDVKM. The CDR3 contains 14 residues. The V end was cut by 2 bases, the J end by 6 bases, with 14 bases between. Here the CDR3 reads CASSLAGARPEQYF. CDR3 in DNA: TGTGCCAGCAGTTTAGCGGGGGCGAGGCCCGAGCAGTACTTC.

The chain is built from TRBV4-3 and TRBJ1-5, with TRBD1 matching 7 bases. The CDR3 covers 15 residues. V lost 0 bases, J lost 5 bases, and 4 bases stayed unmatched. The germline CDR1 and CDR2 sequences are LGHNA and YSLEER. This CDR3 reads CASSQDGRGDQPQHF. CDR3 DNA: TGCGCCAGCAGCCAAGATGGCAGGGGGGATCAGCCCCAGCATTTT.

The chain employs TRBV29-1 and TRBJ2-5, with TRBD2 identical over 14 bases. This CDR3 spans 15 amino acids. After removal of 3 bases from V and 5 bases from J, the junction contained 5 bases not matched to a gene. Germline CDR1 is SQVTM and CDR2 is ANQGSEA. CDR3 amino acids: CSVEGLAGALETQYF. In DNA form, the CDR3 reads TGCAGCGTTGAGGGACTAGCGGGGGCCTTGGAGACCCAGTACTTC.

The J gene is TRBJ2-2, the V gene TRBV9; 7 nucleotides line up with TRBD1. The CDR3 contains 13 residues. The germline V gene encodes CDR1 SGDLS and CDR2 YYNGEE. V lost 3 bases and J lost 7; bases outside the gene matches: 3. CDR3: CASSGGQVGELFF. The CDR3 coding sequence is TGTGCCAGCAGCGGAGGACAGGTCGGGGAGCTGTTTTTT.

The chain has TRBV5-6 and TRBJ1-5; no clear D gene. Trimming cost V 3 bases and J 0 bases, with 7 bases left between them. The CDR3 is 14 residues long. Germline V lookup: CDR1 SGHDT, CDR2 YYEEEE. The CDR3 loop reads CASSSTSSNQPQHF. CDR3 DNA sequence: TGTGCCAGCAGCTCCACCAGTAGCAATCAGCCCCAGCATTTT.

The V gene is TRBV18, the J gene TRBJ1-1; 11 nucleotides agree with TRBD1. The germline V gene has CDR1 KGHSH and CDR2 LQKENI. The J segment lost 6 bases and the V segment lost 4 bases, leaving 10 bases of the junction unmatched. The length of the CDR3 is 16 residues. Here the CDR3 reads CASSQGAGTGGSEAFF. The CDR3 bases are TGTGCCAGCTCACAGGGAGCCGGGACAGGGGGATCTGAAGCTTTCTTT.

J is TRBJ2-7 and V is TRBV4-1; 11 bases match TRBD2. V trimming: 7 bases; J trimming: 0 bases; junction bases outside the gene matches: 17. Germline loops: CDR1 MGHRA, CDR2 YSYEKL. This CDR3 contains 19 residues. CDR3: CASMPPLAGGSPSSYEQYF. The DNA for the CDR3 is TGCGCCAGCATGCCCCCCCTAGCGGGGGGATCTCCTAGCTCCTACGAGCAGTACTTC.

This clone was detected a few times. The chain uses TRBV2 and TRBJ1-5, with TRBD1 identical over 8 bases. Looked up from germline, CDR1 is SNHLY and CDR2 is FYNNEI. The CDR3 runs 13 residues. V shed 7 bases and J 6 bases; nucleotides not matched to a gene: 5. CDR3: CASTGTGVQPQHF. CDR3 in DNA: TGTGCCAGCACCGGGACAGGTGTTCAGCCCCAGCATTTT. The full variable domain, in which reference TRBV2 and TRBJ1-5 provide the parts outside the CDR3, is EPEVTQTPSHQVTQMGQEVILRCVPISNHLYFYWYRQILGQKVEFLVSFYNNEISEKSEIFDDQFSVERPDGSNFTLKIRSTKLEDSAMYFCASTGTGVQPQHFGDGTRLSIL.

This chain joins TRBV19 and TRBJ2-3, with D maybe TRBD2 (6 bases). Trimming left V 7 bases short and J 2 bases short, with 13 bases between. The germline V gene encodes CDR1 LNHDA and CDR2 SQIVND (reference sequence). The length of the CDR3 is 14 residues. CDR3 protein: CASNLGTHTDTQYF. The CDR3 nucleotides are TGTGCCAGTAATTTGGGGACTCACACAGATACGCAGTATTTT.

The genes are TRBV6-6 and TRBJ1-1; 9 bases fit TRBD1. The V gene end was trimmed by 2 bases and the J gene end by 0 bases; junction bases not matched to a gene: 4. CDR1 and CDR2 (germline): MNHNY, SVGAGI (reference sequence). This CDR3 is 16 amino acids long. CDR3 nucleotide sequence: TGTGCCAGCAGTTACGGGACAGGGTATATGAACACTGAAGCTTTCTTT. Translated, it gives CASSYGTGYMNTEAFF.

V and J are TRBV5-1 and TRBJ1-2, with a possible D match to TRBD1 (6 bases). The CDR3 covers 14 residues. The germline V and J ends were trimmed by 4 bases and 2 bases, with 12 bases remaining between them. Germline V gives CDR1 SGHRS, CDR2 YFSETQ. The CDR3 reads CASSATGTNYGYTF. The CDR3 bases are TGCGCCAGCAGCGCGACAGGCACCAACTATGGCTACACCTTC.

The CDR3: CASSQGGGTQETQYF. The CDR3 bases are TGCGCCAGCAGCCAAGGGGGAGGGACCCAAGAGACCCAGTACTTC. The V gene is TRBV4-3, the J gene TRBJ2-5; 7 bases are shared with TRBD2. The CDR3 spans 15 residues. Trimming at V came to 1 base and at J to 1 base, leaving 3 bases not matched to a gene. Germline V gene sequence: CDR1 LGHNA, CDR2 YSLEER.

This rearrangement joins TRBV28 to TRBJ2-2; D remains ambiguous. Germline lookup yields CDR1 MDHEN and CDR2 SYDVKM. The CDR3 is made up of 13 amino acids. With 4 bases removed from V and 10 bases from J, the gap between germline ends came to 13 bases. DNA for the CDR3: TGTGCCAGCAGTTGGCCACTACCGGCGGAGCTGTTTTTT. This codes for CASSWPLPAELFF.

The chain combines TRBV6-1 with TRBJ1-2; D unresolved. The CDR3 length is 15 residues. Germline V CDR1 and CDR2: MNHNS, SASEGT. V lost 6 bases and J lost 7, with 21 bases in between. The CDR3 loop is CASRSPVRAGGGYTF. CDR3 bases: TGTGCCAGCAGGAGCCCCGTCCGAGCCGGAGGTGGCTACACCTTC.

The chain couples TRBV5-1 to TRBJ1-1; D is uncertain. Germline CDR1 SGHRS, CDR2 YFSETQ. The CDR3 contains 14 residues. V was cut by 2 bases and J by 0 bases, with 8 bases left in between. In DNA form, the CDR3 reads TGCGCCAGCAGCTTTAACGCTATGAACACTGAAGCTTTCTTT. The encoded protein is CASSFNAMNTEAFF.

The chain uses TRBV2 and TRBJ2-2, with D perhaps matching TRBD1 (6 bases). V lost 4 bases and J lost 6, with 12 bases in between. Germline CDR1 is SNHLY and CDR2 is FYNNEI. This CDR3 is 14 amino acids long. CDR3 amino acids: CASSGTVLSGELFF. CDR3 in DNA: TGTGCCAGCAGTGGGACAGTTCTTTCCGGGGAGCTGTTTTTT.

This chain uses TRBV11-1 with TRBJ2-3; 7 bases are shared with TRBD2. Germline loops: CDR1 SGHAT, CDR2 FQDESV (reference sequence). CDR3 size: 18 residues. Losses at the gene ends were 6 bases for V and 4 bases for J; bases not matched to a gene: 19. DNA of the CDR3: TGTGCCAGCAGTTCGGGGGGACCGTTTATGACCAGGGCAGATACGCAGTATTTT. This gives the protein CASSSGGPFMTRADTQYF.

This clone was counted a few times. The CDR3, as DNA: TGCGCCAGCAGCCCTTCGGACAGGCCCCCCGAAGAAGCTTTCTTT. It codes for CASSPSDRPPEEAFF. The rearrangement joins TRBV5-1 to TRBJ1-1, with 7 positions matching TRBD1. Germline CDR1 and CDR2: SGHRS and YFSETQ. This CDR3 has 15 residues. V gave up 4 bases and J gave up 8 bases; unmatched junction bases: 14.

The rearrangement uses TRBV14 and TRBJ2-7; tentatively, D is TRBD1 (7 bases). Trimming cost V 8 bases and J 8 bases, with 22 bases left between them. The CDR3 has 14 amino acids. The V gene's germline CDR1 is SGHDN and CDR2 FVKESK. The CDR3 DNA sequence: TGTGCCAGCCAAGCCTCAGGAGGGGGCGTAAAGCAGTACTTC. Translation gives CASQASGGGVKQYF. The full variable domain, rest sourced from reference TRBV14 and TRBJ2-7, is EAGVTQFPSHSVIEKGQTVTLRCDPISGHDNLYWYRRVMGKEIKFLLHFVKESKQDESGMPNNRFLAERTGGTYSTLKVQPAELEDSGVYFCASQASGGGVKQYFGPGTRLTVT.

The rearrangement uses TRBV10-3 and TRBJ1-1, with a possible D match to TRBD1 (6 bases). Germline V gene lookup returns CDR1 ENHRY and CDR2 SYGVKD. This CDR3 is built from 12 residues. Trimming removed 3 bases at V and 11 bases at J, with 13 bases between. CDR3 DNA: TGTGCCATCAGTGAAACACAGGGCTTGGCTTTCTTT. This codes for CAISETQGLAFF.

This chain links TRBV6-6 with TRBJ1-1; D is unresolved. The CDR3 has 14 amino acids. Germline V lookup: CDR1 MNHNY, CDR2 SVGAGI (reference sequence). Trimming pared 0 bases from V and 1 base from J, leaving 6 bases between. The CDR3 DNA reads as TGTGCCAGCAGTTACTCGGTCAGGAACACTGAAGCTTTCTTT. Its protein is CASSYSVRNTEAFF.

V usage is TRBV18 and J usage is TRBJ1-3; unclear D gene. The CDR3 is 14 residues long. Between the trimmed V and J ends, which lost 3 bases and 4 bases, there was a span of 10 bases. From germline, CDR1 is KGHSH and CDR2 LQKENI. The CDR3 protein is CASSPEGDGNTIYF. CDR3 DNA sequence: TGTGCCAGCTCACCGGAGGGAGACGGAAACACCATATATTTT. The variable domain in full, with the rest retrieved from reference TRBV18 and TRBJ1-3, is NAGVMQNPRHLVRRRGQEARLRCSPMKGHSHVYWYRQLPEEGLKFMVYLQKENIIDESGMPKERFSAEFPKEGPSILRIQQVVRGDSAAYFCASSPEGDGNTIYFGEGSWLTVV.

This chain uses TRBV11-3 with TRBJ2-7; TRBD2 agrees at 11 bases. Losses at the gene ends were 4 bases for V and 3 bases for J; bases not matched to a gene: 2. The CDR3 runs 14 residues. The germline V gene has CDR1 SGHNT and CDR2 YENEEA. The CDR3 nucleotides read TGTGCCAGCAGCTCCGGGACTAGCGGCTACGAGCAGTACTTC. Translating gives CASSSGTSGYEQYF. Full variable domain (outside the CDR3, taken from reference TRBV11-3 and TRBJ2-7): EAGVVQSPRYKIIEKKQPVAFWCNPISGHNTLYWYLQNLGQGPELLIRYENEEAVDDSQLPKDRFSAERLKGVDSTLKIQPAELGDSAVYLCASSSGTSGYEQYFGPGTRLTVT.

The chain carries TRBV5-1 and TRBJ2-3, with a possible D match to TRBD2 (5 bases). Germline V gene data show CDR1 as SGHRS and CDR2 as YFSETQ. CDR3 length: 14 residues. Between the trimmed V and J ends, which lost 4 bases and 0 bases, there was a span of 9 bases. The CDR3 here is CASSLGDSTDTQYF. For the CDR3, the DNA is TGCGCCAGCAGCCTGGGAGATAGCACAGATACGCAGTATTTT.

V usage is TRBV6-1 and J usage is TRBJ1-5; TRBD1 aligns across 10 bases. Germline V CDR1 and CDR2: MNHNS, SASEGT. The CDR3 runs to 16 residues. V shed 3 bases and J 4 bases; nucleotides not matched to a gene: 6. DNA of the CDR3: TGTGCCAGCAGTGACGACCGGGACAGGGGTAATCAGCCCCAGCATTTT. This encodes CASSDDRDRGNQPQHF.

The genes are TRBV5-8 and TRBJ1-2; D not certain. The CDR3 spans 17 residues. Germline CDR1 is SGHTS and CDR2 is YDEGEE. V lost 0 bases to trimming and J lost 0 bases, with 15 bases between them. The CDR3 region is CASSLDRGPIANYGYTF. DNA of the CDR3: TGTGCCAGCAGCTTGGATCGAGGCCCTATTGCTAACTATGGCTACACCTTC.

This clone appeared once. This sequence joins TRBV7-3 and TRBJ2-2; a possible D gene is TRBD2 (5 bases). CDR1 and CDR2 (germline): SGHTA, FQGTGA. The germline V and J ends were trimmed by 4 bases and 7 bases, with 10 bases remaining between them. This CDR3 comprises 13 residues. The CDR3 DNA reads TGTGCCAGCAGCTCGACCGGGGTCGGGGAGCTGTTTTTT. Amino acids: CASSSTGVGELFF.

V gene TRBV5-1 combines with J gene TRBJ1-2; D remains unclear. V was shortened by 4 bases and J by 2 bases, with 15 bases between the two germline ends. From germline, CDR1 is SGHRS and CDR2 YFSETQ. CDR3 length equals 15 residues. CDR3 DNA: TGCGCCAGCAGCCCCGAACTGCGGGCGAACTATGGCTACACCTTC. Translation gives CASSPELRANYGYTF.

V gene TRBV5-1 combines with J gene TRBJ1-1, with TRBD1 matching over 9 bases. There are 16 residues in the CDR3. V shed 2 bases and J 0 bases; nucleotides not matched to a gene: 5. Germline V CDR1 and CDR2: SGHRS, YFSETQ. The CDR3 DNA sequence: TGCGCCAGCAGCTTCGCGGGACAGGGCATGAACACTGAAGCTTTCTTT. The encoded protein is CASSFAGQGMNTEAFF.

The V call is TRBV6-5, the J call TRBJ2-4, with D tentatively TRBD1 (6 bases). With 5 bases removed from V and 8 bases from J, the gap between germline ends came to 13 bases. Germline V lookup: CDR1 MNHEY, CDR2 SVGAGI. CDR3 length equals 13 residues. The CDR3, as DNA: TGTGCCAGCAGTGCAGGGGAGAGGTACATTCAGTACTTC. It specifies CASSAGERYIQYF.

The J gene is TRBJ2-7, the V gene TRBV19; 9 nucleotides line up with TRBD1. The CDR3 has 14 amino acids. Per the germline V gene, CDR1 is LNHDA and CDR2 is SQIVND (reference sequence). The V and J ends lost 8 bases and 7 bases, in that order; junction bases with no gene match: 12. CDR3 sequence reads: CASQGQGQGREQYF. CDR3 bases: TGTGCCAGTCAGGGCCAGGGACAGGGAAGGGAGCAGTACTTC.

This chain's CDR3 is CSAVRGLGYTF. The CDR3 DNA reads TGCAGTGCTGTCAGGGGGCTTGGCTACACCTTC. V is TRBV20-1 and J is TRBJ1-2; 8 bases line up with TRBD1. Losses at the gene ends were 5 bases for V and 7 bases for J; bases not matched to a gene: 3. Germline loops: CDR1 DFQATT, CDR2 SNEGSKA (reference sequence). This CDR3 is built from 11 residues.